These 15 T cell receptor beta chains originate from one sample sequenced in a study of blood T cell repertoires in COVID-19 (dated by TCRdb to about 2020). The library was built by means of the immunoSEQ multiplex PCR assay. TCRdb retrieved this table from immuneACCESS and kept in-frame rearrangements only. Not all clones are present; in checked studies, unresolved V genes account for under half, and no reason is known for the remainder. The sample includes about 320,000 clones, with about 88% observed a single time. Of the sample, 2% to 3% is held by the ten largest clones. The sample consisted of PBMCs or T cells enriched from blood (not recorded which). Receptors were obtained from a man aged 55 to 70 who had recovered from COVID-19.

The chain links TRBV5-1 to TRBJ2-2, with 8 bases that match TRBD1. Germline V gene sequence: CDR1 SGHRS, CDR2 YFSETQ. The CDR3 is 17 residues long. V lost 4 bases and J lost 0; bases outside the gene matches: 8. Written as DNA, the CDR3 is TGCGCCAGCAGCAGAGGCCCGGGACAGGCGAACACCGGGGAGCTGTTTTTT. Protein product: CASSRGPGQANTGELFF.

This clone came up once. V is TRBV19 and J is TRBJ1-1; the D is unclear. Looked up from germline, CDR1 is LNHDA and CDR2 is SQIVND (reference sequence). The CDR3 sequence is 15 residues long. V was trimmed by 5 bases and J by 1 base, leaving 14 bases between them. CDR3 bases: TGTGCCAGTAGTGTCTTGGGCGCGGGGAACACTGAAGCTTTCTTT. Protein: CASSVLGAGNTEAFF.

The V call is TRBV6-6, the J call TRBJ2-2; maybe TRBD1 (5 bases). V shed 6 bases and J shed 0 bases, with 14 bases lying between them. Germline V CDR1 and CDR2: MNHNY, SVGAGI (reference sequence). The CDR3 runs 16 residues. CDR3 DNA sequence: TGTGCCAGCAGCTCCAGACAGACCACGAACACCGGGGAGCTGTTTTTT. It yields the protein CASSSRQTTNTGELFF.

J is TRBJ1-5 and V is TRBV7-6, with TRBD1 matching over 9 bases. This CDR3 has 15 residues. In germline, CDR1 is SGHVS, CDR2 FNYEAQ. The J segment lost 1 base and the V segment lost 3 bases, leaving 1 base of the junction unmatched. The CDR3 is CASSFGTGSNQPQHF. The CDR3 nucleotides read TGTGCCAGCAGCTTTGGGACAGGGAGCAATCAGCCCCAGCATTTT.

The CDR3 bases are TGTGCCAGCAGACTGACTAGTTGGTCTGAGCAGTTCTTC. This translates into CASRLTSWSEQFF. V gene TRBV27 combines with J gene TRBJ2-1; a weak D match, TRBD2 (6 bases). The V gene's germline CDR1 is MNHEY and CDR2 SMNVEV (reference sequence). The CDR3 extends over 13 amino acids. The V end lost 6 bases, the J end lost 9 bases, and 15 bases lay between the germline ends.

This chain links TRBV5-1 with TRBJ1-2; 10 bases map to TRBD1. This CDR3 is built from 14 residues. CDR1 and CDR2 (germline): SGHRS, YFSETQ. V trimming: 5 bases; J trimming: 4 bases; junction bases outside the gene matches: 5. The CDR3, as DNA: TGCGCCAGCAGAACCGGGACAGGGGTCTATGGCTACACCTTC. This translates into CASRTGTGVYGYTF.

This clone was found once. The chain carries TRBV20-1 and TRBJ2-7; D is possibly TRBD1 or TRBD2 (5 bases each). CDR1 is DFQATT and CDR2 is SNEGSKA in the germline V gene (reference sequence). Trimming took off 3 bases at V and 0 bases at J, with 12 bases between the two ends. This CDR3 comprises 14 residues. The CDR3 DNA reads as TGCAGTGCTAGTGGGAGACAGAGCTCCTACGAGCAGTACTTC. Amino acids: CSASGRQSSYEQYF.

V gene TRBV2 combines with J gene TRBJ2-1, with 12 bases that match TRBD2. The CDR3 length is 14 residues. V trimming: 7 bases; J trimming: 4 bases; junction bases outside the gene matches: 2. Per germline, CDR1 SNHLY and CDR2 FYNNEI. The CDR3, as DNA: TGTGCCAGCAACCTAGCGGGGGGGTACAATGAGCAGTTCTTC. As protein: CASNLAGGYNEQFF.

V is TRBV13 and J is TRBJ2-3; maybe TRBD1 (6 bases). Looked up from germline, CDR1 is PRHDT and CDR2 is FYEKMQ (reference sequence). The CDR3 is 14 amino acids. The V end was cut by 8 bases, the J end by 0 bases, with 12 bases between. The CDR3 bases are TGTGCCAGCTCGAGGGGGAGAAGCACAGATACGCAGTATTTT. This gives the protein CASSRGRSTDTQYF.

The CDR3 reads CASSLVGGGGEQYF. In nucleotides, the CDR3 is TGCGCCAGCAGCTTGGTGGGGGGAGGGGGCGAGCAGTACTTC. The gene calls are TRBV5-1 and TRBJ2-7; a weak D match, TRBD2 (7 bases). CDR1 SGHRS and CDR2 YFSETQ come from the germline V gene. This CDR3 spans 14 amino acids. Trimming took 0 bases from V and 6 from J, leaving 13 bases between them.

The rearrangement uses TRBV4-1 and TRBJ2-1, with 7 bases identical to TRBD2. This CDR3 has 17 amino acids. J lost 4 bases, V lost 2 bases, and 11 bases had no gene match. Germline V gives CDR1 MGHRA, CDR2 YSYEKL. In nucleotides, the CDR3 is TGCGCCAGCAGCCAATCAAACAGGCGGGGGACGTACAATGAGCAGTTCTTC. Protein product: CASSQSNRRGTYNEQFF.

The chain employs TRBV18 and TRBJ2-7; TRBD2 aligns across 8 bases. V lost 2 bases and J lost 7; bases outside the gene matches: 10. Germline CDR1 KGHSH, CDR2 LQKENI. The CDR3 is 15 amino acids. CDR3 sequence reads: CASSPVAGGPWEQYF. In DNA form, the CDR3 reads TGTGCCAGCTCACCAGTTGCGGGGGGTCCTTGGGAGCAGTACTTC.

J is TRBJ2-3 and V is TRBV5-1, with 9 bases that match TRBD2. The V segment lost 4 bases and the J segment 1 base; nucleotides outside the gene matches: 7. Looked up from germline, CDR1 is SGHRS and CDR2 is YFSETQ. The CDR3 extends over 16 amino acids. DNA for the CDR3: TGCGCCAGCAGCGGGGATAGCGGGGGTCGCACAGATACGCAGTATTTT. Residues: CASSGDSGGRTDTQYF.

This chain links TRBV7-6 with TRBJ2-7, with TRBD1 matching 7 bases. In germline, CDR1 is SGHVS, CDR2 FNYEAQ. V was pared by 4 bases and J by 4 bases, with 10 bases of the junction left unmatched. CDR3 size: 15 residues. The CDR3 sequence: CASSSISGQSYEQYF. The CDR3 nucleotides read TGTGCCAGCAGCTCCATTTCGGGACAGTCATACGAGCAGTACTTC.

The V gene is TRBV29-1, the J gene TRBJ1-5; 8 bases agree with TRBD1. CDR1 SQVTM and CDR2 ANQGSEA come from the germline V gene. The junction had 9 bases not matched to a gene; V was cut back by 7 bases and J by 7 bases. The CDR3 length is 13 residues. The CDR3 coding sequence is TGCAGCGCTACGGGACAGGAGAAACAGCCCCAGCATTTT. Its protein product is CSATGQEKQPQHF.